The 22 T cell receptor beta chains below come from one sample, sequenced in a study of blood T cell repertoires in COVID-19. Sequencing was performed with immunoSEQ multiplex PCR; in TCRdb, only in-frame clones are kept and a portion is missing. Of about 300,000 clones listed, around 90% are singletons. The specimen sequenced was PBMCs or T cells enriched from blood (not recorded which). All receptors derive from a woman in her twenties or thirties who had recovered from COVID-19.

The J gene is TRBJ2-7, the V gene TRBV2; 7 bases are shared with TRBD1. The germline V gene has CDR1 SNHLY and CDR2 FYNNEI. V was clipped by 10 bases and J by 0 bases; unmatched bases: 9. The CDR3 has 14 amino acids. The chain's CDR3 is CATIRQGTSYEQYF. The CDR3 DNA is TGTGCCACCATCAGACAGGGAACCTCCTACGAGCAGTACTTC.

The chain uses TRBV28 and TRBJ2-7; 9 nucleotides line up with TRBD2. This CDR3 is 14 amino acids long. V shed 5 bases, J shed 3 bases, and the junction held 5 bases outside the gene matches. Germline V gene lookup returns CDR1 MDHEN and CDR2 SYDVKM. DNA of the CDR3: TGTGCCAGCAGTCCGACTAGCGGTCTCTACGAGCAGTACTTC. Its translation is CASSPTSGLYEQYF.

This rearrangement joins TRBV28 to TRBJ2-1, with 16 bases matching TRBD2. Germline CDR1 MDHEN, CDR2 SYDVKM. Trimming cost V 3 bases and J 8 bases; bases outside gene matches: 4. The CDR3 is made up of 16 amino acids. CDR3 coding DNA: TGTGCCAGCAGTTTTGGGACTAGCGGGGGGGGCGATGAGCAGTTCTTC. Encoded protein: CASSFGTSGGGDEQFF.

The chain combines TRBV21-1 with TRBJ2-7; the D call of TRBD2 is as the table states it, not checked on the DNA. TRBV21-1 is a pseudogene. The CDR3 runs to 13 residues. The CDR3 region is CASSKASGCEQYF. DNA of the CDR3: TGTGCCAGCAGCAAAGCATCCGGGTGCGAGCAGTACTTC.

The V gene is TRBV19, the J gene TRBJ1-2, with 10 bases matching TRBD1. Germline trimming cut 4 bases from V and 9 bases from J; bases unmatched to any gene: 8. The CDR3 has 14 amino acids. Per germline, CDR1 LNHDA and CDR2 SQIVND (reference sequence). The CDR3 spells CASSTIDRGQSYTF. The CDR3 bases are TGTGCCAGTAGTACCATCGACAGGGGGCAAAGCTACACCTTC.

The chain carries TRBV4-3 and TRBJ1-6; D uncertain. The CDR3 is 15 amino acids. V lost 1 base to trimming and J lost 9 bases, with 13 bases between them. The germline V gene has CDR1 LGHNA and CDR2 YSLEER. The CDR3: CASSQATDAGSPLHF. In DNA, the CDR3 is TGCGCCAGCAGCCAAGCAACAGATGCGGGTTCACCCCTCCACTTT.

The V gene is TRBV19, the J gene TRBJ2-3, with a possible D match to TRBD2 (6 bases). Trimming left V 5 bases short and J 6 bases short, with 21 bases between. Looked up from germline, CDR1 is LNHDA and CDR2 is SQIVND (reference sequence). The CDR3 sequence is 16 residues long. The CDR3 sequence is CASSHLRGPEGDTQYF. As DNA, the CDR3 is TGTGCCAGTAGTCACCTCCGCGGGCCGGAGGGTGATACGCAGTATTTT.

The chain links TRBV7-3 to TRBJ2-3, with 11 positions matching TRBD2. Germline CDR1 SGHTA, CDR2 FQGTGA. The CDR3 is 18 amino acids. With V trimmed by 2 bases and J by 5 bases, 12 bases remained unmatched. The CDR3 nucleotides read TGTGCCAGCAGCTTAGACGGCCTAGCGGGAGGACAAGGAGATACGCAGTATTTT. Translating gives CASSLDGLAGGQGDTQYF.

The chain has TRBV4-3 and TRBJ1-6, with D possibly matching TRBD1 (5 bases). Trimming took 0 bases from V and 1 from J, leaving 7 bases between them. The CDR3 is made up of 16 amino acids. Per germline, CDR1 LGHNA and CDR2 YSLEER. CDR3 region: CASSQDRGSYNSPLHF. The CDR3, as DNA: TGCGCCAGCAGCCAAGATAGGGGTTCCTATAATTCACCCCTCCACTTT.

The chain joins TRBV18 to TRBJ2-3; TRBD1 matches at 8 bases. CDR3 length equals 16 residues. J gave up 0 bases and V 5 bases, and 7 bases lay outside the gene matches. Germline CDR1 and CDR2: KGHSH and LQKENI. Here the CDR3 reads CASSDGTGASTDTQYF. For the CDR3, the DNA is TGTGCCAGCTCAGACGGGACAGGCGCTAGCACAGATACGCAGTATTTT.

The chain carries TRBV3-1 (or the pseudogene TRBV3-2) and TRBJ2-1; no reliable D call. The CDR3 is made up of 16 amino acids. Germline assignment: CDR1 LGHDT and CDR2 YNNKEL (reference sequence). Trimming stripped 0 bases from V and 0 bases from J, with 9 bases between. CDR3 in amino acids: CASSQDYQLSYNEQFF. CDR3 DNA sequence: TGTGCCAGCAGCCAAGACTACCAACTCTCCTACAATGAGCAGTTCTTC.

The chain carries TRBV27 and TRBJ1-5, with 11 bases matching TRBD1. This CDR3 has 16 residues. After removal of 6 bases from V and 4 bases from J, the junction contained 8 bases not matched to a gene. CDR1 and CDR2 from the germline V gene are MNHEY and SMNVEV (reference sequence). The CDR3 nucleotides read TGTGCCAGCAGCCCGGACAGGGGGCAGTTAAATCAGCCCCAGCATTTT. Amino acids: CASSPDRGQLNQPQHF.

The chain has TRBV30 and TRBJ2-2, with D possibly matching TRBD1 (6 bases). The V and J ends lost 0 bases and 6 bases respectively, with 8 bases between them. The CDR3 consists of 13 residues. In germline, CDR1 is GTSNPN, CDR2 SVGIG (reference sequence). The CDR3 DNA sequence: TGTGCCTGGAGTGTAGGGGGTTCCGGGGAGCTGTTTTTT. Protein product: CAWSVGGSGELFF.

This chain links TRBV11-2 with TRBJ2-2; 10 bases match TRBD1. With 6 bases clipped from V and 4 bases from J, the junction kept 5 bases outside the gene matches. The V gene's germline CDR1 is SGHAT and CDR2 FQNNGV. The length of the CDR3 is 15 residues. The CDR3 loop reads CASSLTGGFTGELFF. CDR3 coding DNA: TGTGCCAGCAGTTTGACAGGGGGCTTCACCGGGGAGCTGTTTTTT.

Of note for this clone: Other DNA sequences in this sample translate to the same CDR3. The chain joins TRBV28 to TRBJ2-7; the D is unclear. V lost 4 bases and J 2 bases, leaving 3 bases between the germline ends. Germline-derived CDR1 and CDR2 are MDHEN and SYDVKM. There are 11 residues in the CDR3. This CDR3 reads CASSSAYEQYF. Here the CDR3 DNA reads TGTGCCAGCAGTTCTGCCTACGAGCAGTACTTC.

The chain links TRBV6-6 to TRBJ2-7; possible D gene TRBD2, 5 bases. V lost 0 bases, J lost 7 bases, and 7 bases lay in between. From germline, CDR1 is MNHNY and CDR2 SVGAGI (reference sequence). This CDR3 region has 12 residues. The CDR3 region is CASSYSSGEQYF. The CDR3 DNA follows: TGTGCCAGCAGTTACTCCTCGGGAGAGCAGTACTTC.

This sequence joins TRBV4-1 and TRBJ2-7, with 12 bases that match TRBD2. The CDR3 length is 15 residues. CDR1 MGHRA and CDR2 YSYEKL come from the germline V gene. V was pared by 2 bases and J by 2 bases, with 1 base of the junction left unmatched. The chain's CDR3 is CASSQWTSGAYEQYF. CDR3 coding DNA: TGCGCCAGCAGCCAATGGACTAGCGGGGCCTACGAGCAGTACTTC.

The J gene is TRBJ2-5, the V gene TRBV2; 7 bases line up with TRBD2. Germline V lookup: CDR1 SNHLY, CDR2 FYNNEI. The CDR3 loop spans 15 amino acids. V shed 6 bases, J shed 1 base, and the junction held 8 bases outside the gene matches. The CDR3 DNA is TGTGCCAGCAGCGGGAGGAGGAGCGCCCAAGAGACCCAGTACTTC. Translated, it gives CASSGRRSAQETQYF.

J is TRBJ2-5 and V is TRBV5-4; a weak D match, TRBD2 (5 bases). V lost 4 bases and J lost 4, with 14 bases in between. Per germline, CDR1 SGHNT and CDR2 YYREEE (reference sequence). The CDR3 sequence is 14 residues long. The CDR3 nucleotides read TGTGCCAGCAGCCGAAAACTAGATTTAGAGACCCAGTACTTC. This codes for CASSRKLDLETQYF.

The chain employs TRBV9 and TRBJ2-1; TRBD1 agrees at 10 bases. Germline-derived CDR1 and CDR2 are SGDLS and YYNGEE. This CDR3 is 14 amino acids long. Losses at the gene ends were 2 bases for V and 9 bases for J; bases not matched to a gene: 5. CDR3 DNA: TGTGCCAGCAGCGTCGACAGGGGGCGGAGTGAGCAGTTCTTC. Translating gives CASSVDRGRSEQFF.

The gene calls are TRBV5-1 and TRBJ1-6, with 9 bases identical to TRBD1. The CDR3 sequence is 15 residues long. Losses at the gene ends were 7 bases for V and 5 bases for J; bases not matched to a gene: 7. CDR1 and CDR2 from the germline V gene are SGHRS and YFSETQ. The chain's CDR3 is CASGRTGENNSPLHF. The DNA of the CDR3 is TGCGCCAGCGGGAGGACAGGGGAAAATAATTCACCCCTCCACTTT.

Worth noting for this clone: The same CDR3 is also encoded by other DNA sequences in this sample. V is TRBV12-3 or TRBV12-4 and J is TRBJ2-1; a weak D match, TRBD2 (6 bases). The CDR3 consists of 13 residues. Trimming cost V 7 bases and J 6 bases, with 13 bases left between them. DNA for the CDR3: TGTGCCAGCACCCTCGGGGGAGGCAATGAGCAGTTCTTC. Protein: CASTLGGGNEQFF.